Reported below is one T cell receptor (beta chain). Its antigen is currently unknown. The source material, RNA transcripts, was used to amplify TCR beta CDR3 regions. Primed by the HTBI set, a first-round RT-PCR was run on the TCR CDR3. TCRdb ran MiXCR on the multiplex PCR reads and lists one entry per CDR3 protein. The table lists fewer than 350,000 distinct CDR3 sequences, roughly 13% of them singletons. Per the germline V gene, CDR1 is MNHNS and CDR2 is SASEGT. With 5 bases removed from V and 2 bases from J, the gap between germline ends came to 10 bases. The CDR3 extends over 13 amino acids. These data belong to a study of T cells in Graves' hyperthyroidism and ophthalmopathy. Study-wide results and limits: Most thyroid clonotypes expanded above 0.001 appeared in blood too.

It was uncontrolled infection, other autoimmune disease, pregnancy or lactation that excluded patients. PBMCs were derived from around 10 ml fresh peripheral blood. Sequencing input: blood. The clonotype originates from a woman in her 30s with Graves' hyperthyroidism that later progressed to Graves' ophthalmopathy. The chain has TRBV6-1 and TRBJ2-7; D remains ambiguous. Written as DNA, the CDR3 is TGTGCCAGCAGTTCGCAGGATACCTACGAGCAGTACTTC. It codes for CASSSQDTYEQYF.